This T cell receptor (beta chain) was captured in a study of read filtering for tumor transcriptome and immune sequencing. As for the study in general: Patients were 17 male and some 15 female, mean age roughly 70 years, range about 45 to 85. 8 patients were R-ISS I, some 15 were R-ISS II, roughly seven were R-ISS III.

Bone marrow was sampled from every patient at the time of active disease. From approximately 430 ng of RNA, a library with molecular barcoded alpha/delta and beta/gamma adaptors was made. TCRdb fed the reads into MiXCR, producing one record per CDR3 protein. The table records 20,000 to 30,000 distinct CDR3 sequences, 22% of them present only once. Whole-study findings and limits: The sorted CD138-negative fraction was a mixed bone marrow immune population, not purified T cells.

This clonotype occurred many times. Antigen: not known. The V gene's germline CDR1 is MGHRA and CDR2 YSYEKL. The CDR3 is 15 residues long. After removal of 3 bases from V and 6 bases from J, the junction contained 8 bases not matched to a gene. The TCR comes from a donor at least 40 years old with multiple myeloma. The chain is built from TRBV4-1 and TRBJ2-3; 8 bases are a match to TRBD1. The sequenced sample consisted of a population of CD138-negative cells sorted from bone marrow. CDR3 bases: TGCGCCAGCAGCCATGGACAGGGCGTGTCGGATACGCAGTATTTT. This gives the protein CASSHGQGVSDTQYF.